This T cell receptor (beta chain) comes out of a study of T cell responses to AZD1222 COVID-19 vaccine. Whole-study findings and limits: Females outnumbered males among donors, who were mostly white British; clonal diversity was possibly underestimated. Repertoire collection took place solely once the T cell response had peaked.

This clone occurred once. Its target is not known. The method was immunoSEQ multiplex PCR; TCRdb's version includes in-frame clones alone and lacks a portion of them. The sample consists of some 130,000 clones, 93% of them appearing once. Per the germline V gene, CDR1 is LGHDT and CDR2 is YNNKEL (reference sequence). The CDR3 totals 15 residues. The V gene end was trimmed by 2 bases and the J gene end by 2 bases; junction bases not matched to a gene: 2. The genes are TRBV3-1 (or the pseudogene TRBV3-2) and TRBJ2-1; TRBD1 matches 8 bases. Material: peripheral blood, obtained on day 0 of AZD1222 vaccination. This receptor was obtained from an adult in good health. The CDR3 DNA reads as TGTGCCAGCAGCCAACAGGGGGCTACCTACAATGAGCAGTTCTTC. Amino acids: CASSQQGATYNEQFF.